This T cell receptor beta chain is drawn from a study of technical replicates of blood from a handful of donors. Sequencing was performed with immunoSEQ multiplex PCR; in TCRdb, only in-frame clones are kept and a portion is missing. The table has tens of thousands of clones, 94% seen once; the top ten hold 0.2% to 0.3%. The CDR3 consists of 14 residues. Germline CDR1 and CDR2: SQVTM and ANQGSEA. Losses at the gene ends were 6 bases for V and 4 bases for J; bases not matched to a gene: 6. Material for sequencing was T cells isolated from PBMCs. The chain has TRBV29-1 and TRBJ2-3; 11 bases align to TRBD2. This TCR was sampled from a human donor in good health. CDR3 in amino acids: CSVPLAGGADTQYF. The CDR3 DNA reads TGCAGCGTCCCTCTAGCGGGAGGAGCAGATACGCAGTATTTT.